This TCR beta chain was identified in a study of T-cell memory formation after mild COVID-19. Study details: The TCR clusters were mostly specific to one donor.

As to this clonotype: Antigen unknown.

TCRdb passed the 5' RACE reads through MiXCR, listing each CDR3 protein once. The sample records 300,000 to 350,000 distinct CDR3 sequences, 15% to 20% being singletons. Findings and limits, study-wide: Unconfirmed was the SARS-CoV-2 specificity of second-wave clones that peaked on day 37. Researchers found some responding clones in pre-infection memory, a sign that cross-reactive memory joined.

The receptor comes from a young man who had mild COVID-19 (a few samples of this study predate the infection). Cell type and time point are not known. The source material was PBMCs or a T cell subset sorted from them (not recorded which).

The CDR3 loop reads CASTQDSNEQFF. The CDR3 nucleotides read TGTGCCAGCACCCAGGACTCCAATGAGCAGTTCTTC. The chain recombines TRBV12-3 or TRBV12-4 with TRBJ2-1; D might be TRBD2 (5 bases). V shed 7 bases and J shed 6 bases, with 10 bases lying between them. The CDR3 contains 12 residues.